Listed below are T cell receptor beta chains from one sample, sequenced in a study of shared clonotypes between healthy human individuals. Profiled with immunoSEQ multiplex PCR; TCRdb holds only in-frame clones, not every one. The profile shows about 2.1 million clones, 93% of them singletons. What was sequenced was naive CD8+ T cells from PBMCs. These receptors all stem from a man aged 18 to 35 in good health. Some clones in this sample may be carry-over from other donors' samples. Both conserved end residues are part of each CDR3. D genes are given only for firm matches. Some rows have no size entry. The others give once, few or many, or a class for an expanded clone.

d_call j_call clone_size v_call cdr3_aa cdr3_nt
. TRBJ2-4 . TRBV18 CASSKWTEGLAKNIQYF TGTGCCAGCTCAAAATGGACAGAGGGACTAGCCAAAAACATTCAGTACTTC
TRBD2 TRBJ2-3 . TRBV29-1 CSAVAGSADTQYF TGCAGCGCAGTAGCGGGTTCAGCAGATACGCAGTATTTT
. TRBJ1-2 . TRBV9 CASSVGRSYGYTF TGTGCCAGCAGCGTAGGACGTAGCTATGGCTACACCTTC
. TRBJ2-3 once TRBV4-1 CASSQAGLKGTVTDTQYF TGCGCCAGCAGCCAAGCGGGACTTAAGGGGACAGTCACAGATACGCAGTATTTT
TRBD1 TRBJ2-7 . TRBV9 CASSVDRGHEQYF TGTGCCAGCAGCGTGGACAGGGGGCACGAGCAGTACTTC
TRBD2 TRBJ2-1 . TRBV6-5 CASSKTSAGEQFF TGTGCCAGCAGTAAAACTAGCGCAGGTGAGCAGTTCTTC
TRBD2 TRBJ2-1 . TRBV10-3 CAISDFPSGSSQFF TGTGCCATCAGTGATTTTCCTAGCGGGAGCAGTCAGTTCTTC
TRBD2 TRBJ2-2 . TRBV2 CASSTRRGVNTGELFF TGTGCCAGCAGTACCCGCCGGGGGGTTAACACCGGGGAGCTGTTTTTT
. TRBJ2-1 . TRBV2 CASSGWWGNEQFF TGTGCCAGTAGTGGATGGTGGGGCAATGAGCAGTTCTTC
TRBD1 TRBJ1-2 . TRBV4-1 CASSPNVRSGGGYGYTF TGCGCCAGCAGTCCAAATGTGCGGTCAGGGGGCGGCTATGGCTACACCTTC
TRBD1 TRBJ2-7 . TRBV7-9 CASSQTGTGALSYEQYF TGTGCCAGCAGCCAGACCGGGACAGGGGCCCTCTCCTACGAGCAGTACTTC
TRBD1 TRBJ1-4 . TRBV9 CASSLLGTGGQKLFF TGTGCCAGCAGCCTTCTCGGGACAGGGGGGCAAAAACTGTTTTTT
. TRBJ2-7 . TRBV29-1 CSVDAGGANSYEQYF TGCAGCGTTGATGCGGGCGGGGCCAACTCCTACGAGCAGTACTTC
. TRBJ1-1 . TRBV9 CASNVGGVNTEAFF TGTGCCAGCAACGTCGGCGGAGTGAACACTGAAGCTTTCTTT
TRBD1 TRBJ2-7 . TRBV11-2 CASSLDSGTGHYEQYF TGTGCCAGCAGCTTAGACTCCGGGACAGGACACTACGAGCAGTACTTC
TRBD1 TRBJ1-1 . TRBV9 CASSVGAVGQGGDAFF TGTGCCAGCAGCGTAGGGGCGGTAGGACAGGGGGGCGACGCTTTCTTT
. TRBJ2-7 once TRBV6-5 CASTPGVYSYEQYF TGTGCCAGCACCCCGGGGGTGTACTCCTACGAGCAGTACTTC
TRBD2 TRBJ2-1 . TRBV9 CASSSRLLAGPGDEQFF TGTGCCAGCAGCTCCCGTTTACTAGCGGGGCCTGGCGATGAGCAGTTCTTC
. TRBJ1-5 . TRBV28 CASSLFGDSNQPQHF TGTGCCAGCAGTTTATTTGGGGATAGCAATCAGCCCCAGCATTTT
. TRBJ2-1 . TRBV7-9 CASSSSGTTYNEQFF TGTGCCAGCAGCTCATCCGGGACCACATACAATGAGCAGTTCTTC